The next 22 T cell receptor beta chains were all read from a single sample in a study of CD8 T cells in ankylosing spondylitis. Study findings and constraints: Roughly 8 highly homologous variants formed a TCR beta motif that appeared characteristic of ankylosing spondylitis blood.

No cognate antigen is known for these TCRs. TCRdb called the 5' RACE reads again in MiXCR, with one record for every CDR3 protein. The profile shows 500,000 or so distinct CDR3 sequences, 5.3% of them singletons. Sequenced input: blood, either unsorted or a sorted T cell fraction (not recorded which). The source of these receptors is a male donor with ankylosing spondylitis.

This clonotype was observed at least ten times. V is TRBV5-1 and J is TRBJ2-5, with 10 positions matching TRBD1. The trim removed 4 bases at V and 5 bases at J, leaving 8 bases unmatched. The germline V gene has CDR1 SGHRS and CDR2 YFSETQ. This CDR3 is 15 amino acids long. The DNA of the CDR3 is TGCGCCAGCAGCCCCGGACAGGGGGTTAGTGAGACCCAGTACTTC. This sequence encodes CASSPGQGVSETQYF.

Ten or more counts support this clonotype. The CDR3 DNA reads as TGTGCCAGCAGCTCTCTAGCGGGGCCTTACAATGAGCAGTTCTTC. This sequence encodes CASSSLAGPYNEQFF. The rearrangement links TRBV7-6 to TRBJ2-1; 9 bases fit TRBD2. This CDR3 has 15 amino acids. Germline values: CDR1 SGHVS, CDR2 FNYEAQ. J gave up 4 bases and V 4 bases, and 5 bases lay outside the gene matches.

In this sample, this clonotype turned up many times. V gene TRBV20-1 combines with J gene TRBJ1-2; 7 nucleotides agree with TRBD1. CDR1 DFQATT and CDR2 SNEGSKA come from the germline V gene (reference sequence). With V trimmed by 6 bases and J by 7 bases, 17 bases remained unmatched. The CDR3 is made up of 15 amino acids. The CDR3 region has the DNA TGCAGTGCCTTAAATGGACAGGCTGTCCCCATTGGCTACACCTTC. Translation gives CSALNGQAVPIGYTF.

In its sample, this clonotype was seen many times. The chain is built from TRBV4-3 and TRBJ2-3, with TRBD2 identical over 7 bases. The CDR3 extends over 15 amino acids. Germline V gives CDR1 LGHNA, CDR2 YSLEER. J lost 1 base, V lost 6 bases, and 7 bases had no gene match. CDR3 amino acids: CASSRGGAGTDTQYF. The CDR3 DNA follows: TGCGCCAGCAGTCGCGGGGGTGCAGGCACAGATACGCAGTATTTT.

This clonotype was picked up many times. The rearrangement links TRBV27 to TRBJ2-1; TRBD2 agrees at 13 bases. Germline V gives CDR1 MNHEY, CDR2 SMNVEV (reference sequence). V was clipped by 5 bases and J by 6 bases; unmatched bases: 4. The CDR3 length is 15 residues. For the CDR3, the DNA is TGTGCCAGCAGTCCGGGACTAGCGGGGTTCAATGAGCAGTTCTTC. It yields the protein CASSPGLAGFNEQFF.

At least ten counts were recorded for this clonotype. The chain couples TRBV24-1 to TRBJ2-2; 14 bases line up with TRBD2. The germline CDR1 and CDR2 sequences are KGHDR and SFDVKD. The V gene end was trimmed by 7 bases and the J gene end by 5 bases; junction bases not matched to a gene: 2. The CDR3 has 15 amino acids. The CDR3 coding sequence is TGTGCCACCAGAGGACTAGCGGGAGGAACCGGGGAGCTGTTTTTT. Protein product: CATRGLAGGTGELFF.

This clonotype was seen ten or more times. The chain joins TRBV20-1 to TRBJ1-2; no clear D gene. Trimming left V 3 bases short and J 4 bases short, with 15 bases between. CDR3 length: 14 amino acids. The germline CDR1 and CDR2 sequences are DFQATT and SNEGSKA (reference sequence). CDR3 in amino acids: CSARVQATIYGYTF. The CDR3 coding sequence is TGCAGTGCTAGGGTGCAGGCGACGATCTATGGCTACACCTTC.

This clonotype was picked up many times. V and J are TRBV24-1 and TRBJ1-2, with D unclear. Germline V gives CDR1 KGHDR, CDR2 SFDVKD. This CDR3 is 15 amino acids long. Trimming shortened V by 4 bases and J by 2 bases, and 13 bases separated the two germline ends. CDR3 nucleotide sequence: TGTGCCACCAGTGACCCCCTTGGGGAAAACTATGGCTACACCTTC. Its protein product is CATSDPLGENYGYTF.

This clonotype has ten or more counts. The chain employs TRBV15 and TRBJ2-7, with TRBD1 identical over 10 bases. This CDR3 is built from 17 residues. Germline lookup yields CDR1 LNHNV and CDR2 YYDKDF (reference sequence). With 8 bases clipped from V and 1 base from J, the junction kept 14 bases outside the gene matches. As DNA, the CDR3 is TGTGCCACCTGTACCGGGACAGGGGAGAGGAGGTCCTACGAGCAGTACTTC. It yields the protein CATCTGTGERRSYEQYF.

This clonotype has ten or more counts. V gene TRBV4-2 combines with J gene TRBJ1-3; D is unclear. Germline V gene data show CDR1 as LGHNA and CDR2 as YNFKEQ. This CDR3 contains 16 residues. Deletions cut 4 bases from V and 2 bases from J, with 15 bases between. The CDR3 region is CASSLQGPRAGNTIYF. The CDR3 DNA is TGTGCCAGCAGCCTCCAAGGGCCTCGGGCTGGAAACACCATATATTTT.

This clonotype appeared many times. The CDR3 nucleotides read TGCAGTGCTAGAGAACCGAAACAGGGGGGGAGCACTGAAGCTTTCTTT. Protein sequence: CSAREPKQGGSTEAFF. The chain recombines TRBV20-1 with TRBJ1-1; TRBD1 aligns across 8 bases. V shed 0 bases, J shed 4 bases, and the junction held 10 bases outside the gene matches. The CDR3 covers 16 residues. Germline V gives CDR1 DFQATT, CDR2 SNEGSKA (reference sequence).

A few counts support this clonotype. The V call is TRBV5-1, the J call TRBJ2-3; D uncertain. Germline CDR1 is SGHRS and CDR2 is YFSETQ. The V and J ends lost 2 bases and 6 bases respectively, with 19 bases between them. The CDR3 runs to 16 residues. In DNA, the CDR3 is TGCGCCAGCAGCTTACAATTCCCCGGGTATCTCGATACGCAGTATTTT. Encoded protein: CASSLQFPGYLDTQYF.

The V gene is TRBV5-5, the J gene TRBJ1-6, with D possibly matching TRBD1 (5 bases). The germline CDR1 and CDR2 sequences are SGHKS and YYEKEE (reference sequence). Trimming took 3 bases from V and 3 from J, leaving 16 bases between them. The CDR3 sequence is 17 residues long. CDR3 nucleotide sequence: TGTGCCAGCAGCTCTATCCCGGTAGACAGCTATAATTCACCCCTCCACTTT. Translated, it gives CASSSIPVDSYNSPLHF.

Relative to its sample, this clonotype is medium-sized (0.01 to 0.1%). The V call is TRBV12-3 or TRBV12-4, the J call TRBJ2-7, with D perhaps matching TRBD1 or TRBD2 (5 bases each). V was shortened by 3 bases and J by 9 bases, with 9 bases between the two germline ends. The CDR3 runs to 11 residues. CDR3 bases: TGTGCCAGCAGTTTGGGACGAGGGCAGTACTTC. Its protein is CASSLGRGQYF.

This clonotype has at least ten counts. The CDR3 loop reads CASSLVAIAKNIQYF. The CDR3 region has the DNA TGTGCCAGCAGCTTAGTAGCGATAGCCAAAAACATTCAGTACTTC. The genes are TRBV7-2 and TRBJ2-4, with D tentatively TRBD2 (5 bases). V was trimmed by 1 base and J by 0 bases, leaving 7 bases between them. The CDR3 contains 15 residues. Germline CDR1 and CDR2: SGHTA and FQGNSA.

This clonotype came up a few times. The V gene is TRBV27, the J gene TRBJ2-2; no firm D call. Trimming stripped 2 bases from V and 7 bases from J, with 5 bases between. Germline V gene lookup returns CDR1 MNHEY and CDR2 SMNVEV (reference sequence). This CDR3 comprises 12 residues. CDR3: CASSLLDGELFF. The CDR3 DNA is TGTGCCAGCAGTTTACTGGACGGGGAGCTGTTTTTT.

This clonotype showed up many times. V is TRBV4-2 and J is TRBJ1-3, with D perhaps TRBD1 (5 bases). The V and J ends lost 3 bases and 4 bases respectively, with 13 bases between them. This CDR3 is built from 15 residues. Germline loops: CDR1 LGHNA, CDR2 YNFKEQ. CDR3: CASSHRDARGNTIYF. The CDR3 DNA reads as TGTGCCAGCAGCCACCGGGACGCACGAGGAAACACCATATATTTT.

The table lists this clonotype with a few counts. The chain employs TRBV29-1 and TRBJ1-1; D not certain. The CDR3 covers 14 residues. V was cut by 2 bases and J by 1 base, with 11 bases left in between. Germline assignment: CDR1 SQVTM and CDR2 ANQGSEA. The CDR3 coding sequence is TGCAGCGTTGAATACCGCCTTTCGAACACTGAAGCTTTCTTT. Encoded protein: CSVEYRLSNTEAFF. Supplemented by reference TRBV29-1 and TRBJ1-1, the full variable domain reads SAVISQKPSRDICQRGTSLTIQCQVDSQVTMMFWYRQQPGQSLTLIATANQGSEATYESGFVIDKFPISRPNLTFSTLTVSNMSPEDSSIYLCSVEYRLSNTEAFFGQGTRLTVV.

This clonotype was seen at least ten times. This sequence joins TRBV10-3 and TRBJ2-1, with D perhaps matching TRBD2 (5 bases). Trimming took off 0 bases at V and 4 bases at J, with 16 bases between the two ends. This CDR3 has 17 residues. CDR1 is ENHRY, CDR2 SYGVKD, per germline. The CDR3: CAISESASNTLYNEQFF. The CDR3, as DNA: TGTGCCATCAGTGAGTCGGCTAGCAATACTCTTTACAATGAGCAGTTCTTC.

This clonotype was seen at least ten times. This chain joins TRBV20-1 and TRBJ2-1; the D gene is possibly TRBD2 (6 bases). CDR3 size: 14 residues. The V and J ends lost 4 bases and 4 bases respectively, with 14 bases between them. Germline CDR1 DFQATT, CDR2 SNEGSKA (reference sequence). The CDR3 DNA follows: TGCAGTGCTACCGGGCTAGCGCGTTACAATGAGCAGTTCTTC. Translated: CSATGLARYNEQFF.

This clonotype was observed many times. The chain uses TRBV6-2 or TRBV6-3 and TRBJ2-3; D may be TRBD2 (6 bases). The CDR3 has 17 amino acids. Trimming stripped 5 bases from V and 3 bases from J, with 21 bases between. Germline lookup yields CDR1 MNHEY and CDR2 SVGEGT. DNA for the CDR3: TGTGCCAGCAGTCGCGGGACCGGGACGGCGTTTACAGATACGCAGTATTTT. Encoded protein: CASSRGTGTAFTDTQYF.

With regard to this clonotype: A much more abundant neighbour one base away suggests this may be a read error. The chain recombines TRBV7-9 with TRBJ1-6, with TRBD1 identical over 7 bases. The CDR3 is made up of 14 amino acids. CDR1 and CDR2 (germline): SEHNR, FQNEAQ (reference sequence). This CDR3 is CAGTSGTDKSPLHF. For the CDR3, the DNA is TGTGCCGGAACCTCCGGGACAGATAAGTCACCCCTCCACTTT. The full variable domain, completed using reference TRBV7-9 and TRBJ1-6, is DTGVSQNPRHKITKRGQNVTFRCDPISEHNRLYWYRQTLGQGPEFLTYFQNEAQLEKSRLLSDRFSAERPKGSFSTLEIQRTEQGDSAMYLCAGTSGTDKSPLHFGNGTRLTVT.